This TCR beta chain comes out of a study of blood T cells in healthy people across ages. General study findings and limits: Long-lived donors exceeded aged donors in naive CD4+ cells and diversity. It was held that the diversity estimates obtained from one million T cells were underestimates. Roughly linear age-related decline in beta diversity appeared, significant by age approximately 43.

The authors ran a second PCR of about 6 to 11 cycles using a sample-barcoded 5' primer and a J-beta primer mix. TCRdb passed the 5' RACE reads through MiXCR, listing each CDR3 protein once. The data contain approximately 880,000 distinct CDR3 sequences, roughly 50% of them singletons. V was cut by 5 bases and J by 4 bases, with 12 bases left in between. This CDR3 spans 14 amino acids. A minimum of 5 micrograms of total RNA was extracted per sample. For this clonotype: The antigen remains undetermined.

The sequence derives from a man aged 25 to 45 in good health. The V and J genes are TRBV12-3 or TRBV12-4 and TRBJ1-3, with a tentative D call TRBD1 (6 bases). The sequenced material came from blood. This CDR3 is CASSPTGNGNTIYF. The DNA for the CDR3 is TGTGCCAGCAGTCCCACAGGGAACGGAAACACCATATATTTT.